This paragraph covers one TCR beta chain sequence. Its antigen is currently unknown. Measured with immunoSEQ multiplex PCR; TCRdb has only the in-frame clones, and not every one. This sample carries over 850,000 clones, 70% to 80% of them seen once, and the ten largest clones take about 0.52%. Germline V gene lookup returns CDR1 SGHAT and CDR2 FQNNGV. The CDR3 has 15 amino acids. The V and J ends lost 5 bases and 5 bases, in that order; junction bases with no gene match: 8. The entry originates in a study of shared clonotypes between healthy human individuals. Each donor was a Caucasian adult residing in Nashville, Tennessee. General study findings and limits: Across four donors, naive CD4 shared roughly 5.2%, naive CD8 under 4%, memory CD4 about 2.5%, memory CD8 around 0.36%.

The sequenced sample was memory CD4+ T cells from PBMCs. Described subset: CD45RA-negative fraction. The sequence came from a man between 18 and 35 years old in good health. Some clones in this sample may be carry-over from other donors' samples. The chain links TRBV11-2 to TRBJ2-5; 10 nucleotides align to TRBD1. CDR3 sequence: CASSPEDRGSETQYF. For the CDR3, the DNA is TGTGCCAGCAGCCCAGAGGACAGGGGGTCGGAGACCCAGTACTTC.